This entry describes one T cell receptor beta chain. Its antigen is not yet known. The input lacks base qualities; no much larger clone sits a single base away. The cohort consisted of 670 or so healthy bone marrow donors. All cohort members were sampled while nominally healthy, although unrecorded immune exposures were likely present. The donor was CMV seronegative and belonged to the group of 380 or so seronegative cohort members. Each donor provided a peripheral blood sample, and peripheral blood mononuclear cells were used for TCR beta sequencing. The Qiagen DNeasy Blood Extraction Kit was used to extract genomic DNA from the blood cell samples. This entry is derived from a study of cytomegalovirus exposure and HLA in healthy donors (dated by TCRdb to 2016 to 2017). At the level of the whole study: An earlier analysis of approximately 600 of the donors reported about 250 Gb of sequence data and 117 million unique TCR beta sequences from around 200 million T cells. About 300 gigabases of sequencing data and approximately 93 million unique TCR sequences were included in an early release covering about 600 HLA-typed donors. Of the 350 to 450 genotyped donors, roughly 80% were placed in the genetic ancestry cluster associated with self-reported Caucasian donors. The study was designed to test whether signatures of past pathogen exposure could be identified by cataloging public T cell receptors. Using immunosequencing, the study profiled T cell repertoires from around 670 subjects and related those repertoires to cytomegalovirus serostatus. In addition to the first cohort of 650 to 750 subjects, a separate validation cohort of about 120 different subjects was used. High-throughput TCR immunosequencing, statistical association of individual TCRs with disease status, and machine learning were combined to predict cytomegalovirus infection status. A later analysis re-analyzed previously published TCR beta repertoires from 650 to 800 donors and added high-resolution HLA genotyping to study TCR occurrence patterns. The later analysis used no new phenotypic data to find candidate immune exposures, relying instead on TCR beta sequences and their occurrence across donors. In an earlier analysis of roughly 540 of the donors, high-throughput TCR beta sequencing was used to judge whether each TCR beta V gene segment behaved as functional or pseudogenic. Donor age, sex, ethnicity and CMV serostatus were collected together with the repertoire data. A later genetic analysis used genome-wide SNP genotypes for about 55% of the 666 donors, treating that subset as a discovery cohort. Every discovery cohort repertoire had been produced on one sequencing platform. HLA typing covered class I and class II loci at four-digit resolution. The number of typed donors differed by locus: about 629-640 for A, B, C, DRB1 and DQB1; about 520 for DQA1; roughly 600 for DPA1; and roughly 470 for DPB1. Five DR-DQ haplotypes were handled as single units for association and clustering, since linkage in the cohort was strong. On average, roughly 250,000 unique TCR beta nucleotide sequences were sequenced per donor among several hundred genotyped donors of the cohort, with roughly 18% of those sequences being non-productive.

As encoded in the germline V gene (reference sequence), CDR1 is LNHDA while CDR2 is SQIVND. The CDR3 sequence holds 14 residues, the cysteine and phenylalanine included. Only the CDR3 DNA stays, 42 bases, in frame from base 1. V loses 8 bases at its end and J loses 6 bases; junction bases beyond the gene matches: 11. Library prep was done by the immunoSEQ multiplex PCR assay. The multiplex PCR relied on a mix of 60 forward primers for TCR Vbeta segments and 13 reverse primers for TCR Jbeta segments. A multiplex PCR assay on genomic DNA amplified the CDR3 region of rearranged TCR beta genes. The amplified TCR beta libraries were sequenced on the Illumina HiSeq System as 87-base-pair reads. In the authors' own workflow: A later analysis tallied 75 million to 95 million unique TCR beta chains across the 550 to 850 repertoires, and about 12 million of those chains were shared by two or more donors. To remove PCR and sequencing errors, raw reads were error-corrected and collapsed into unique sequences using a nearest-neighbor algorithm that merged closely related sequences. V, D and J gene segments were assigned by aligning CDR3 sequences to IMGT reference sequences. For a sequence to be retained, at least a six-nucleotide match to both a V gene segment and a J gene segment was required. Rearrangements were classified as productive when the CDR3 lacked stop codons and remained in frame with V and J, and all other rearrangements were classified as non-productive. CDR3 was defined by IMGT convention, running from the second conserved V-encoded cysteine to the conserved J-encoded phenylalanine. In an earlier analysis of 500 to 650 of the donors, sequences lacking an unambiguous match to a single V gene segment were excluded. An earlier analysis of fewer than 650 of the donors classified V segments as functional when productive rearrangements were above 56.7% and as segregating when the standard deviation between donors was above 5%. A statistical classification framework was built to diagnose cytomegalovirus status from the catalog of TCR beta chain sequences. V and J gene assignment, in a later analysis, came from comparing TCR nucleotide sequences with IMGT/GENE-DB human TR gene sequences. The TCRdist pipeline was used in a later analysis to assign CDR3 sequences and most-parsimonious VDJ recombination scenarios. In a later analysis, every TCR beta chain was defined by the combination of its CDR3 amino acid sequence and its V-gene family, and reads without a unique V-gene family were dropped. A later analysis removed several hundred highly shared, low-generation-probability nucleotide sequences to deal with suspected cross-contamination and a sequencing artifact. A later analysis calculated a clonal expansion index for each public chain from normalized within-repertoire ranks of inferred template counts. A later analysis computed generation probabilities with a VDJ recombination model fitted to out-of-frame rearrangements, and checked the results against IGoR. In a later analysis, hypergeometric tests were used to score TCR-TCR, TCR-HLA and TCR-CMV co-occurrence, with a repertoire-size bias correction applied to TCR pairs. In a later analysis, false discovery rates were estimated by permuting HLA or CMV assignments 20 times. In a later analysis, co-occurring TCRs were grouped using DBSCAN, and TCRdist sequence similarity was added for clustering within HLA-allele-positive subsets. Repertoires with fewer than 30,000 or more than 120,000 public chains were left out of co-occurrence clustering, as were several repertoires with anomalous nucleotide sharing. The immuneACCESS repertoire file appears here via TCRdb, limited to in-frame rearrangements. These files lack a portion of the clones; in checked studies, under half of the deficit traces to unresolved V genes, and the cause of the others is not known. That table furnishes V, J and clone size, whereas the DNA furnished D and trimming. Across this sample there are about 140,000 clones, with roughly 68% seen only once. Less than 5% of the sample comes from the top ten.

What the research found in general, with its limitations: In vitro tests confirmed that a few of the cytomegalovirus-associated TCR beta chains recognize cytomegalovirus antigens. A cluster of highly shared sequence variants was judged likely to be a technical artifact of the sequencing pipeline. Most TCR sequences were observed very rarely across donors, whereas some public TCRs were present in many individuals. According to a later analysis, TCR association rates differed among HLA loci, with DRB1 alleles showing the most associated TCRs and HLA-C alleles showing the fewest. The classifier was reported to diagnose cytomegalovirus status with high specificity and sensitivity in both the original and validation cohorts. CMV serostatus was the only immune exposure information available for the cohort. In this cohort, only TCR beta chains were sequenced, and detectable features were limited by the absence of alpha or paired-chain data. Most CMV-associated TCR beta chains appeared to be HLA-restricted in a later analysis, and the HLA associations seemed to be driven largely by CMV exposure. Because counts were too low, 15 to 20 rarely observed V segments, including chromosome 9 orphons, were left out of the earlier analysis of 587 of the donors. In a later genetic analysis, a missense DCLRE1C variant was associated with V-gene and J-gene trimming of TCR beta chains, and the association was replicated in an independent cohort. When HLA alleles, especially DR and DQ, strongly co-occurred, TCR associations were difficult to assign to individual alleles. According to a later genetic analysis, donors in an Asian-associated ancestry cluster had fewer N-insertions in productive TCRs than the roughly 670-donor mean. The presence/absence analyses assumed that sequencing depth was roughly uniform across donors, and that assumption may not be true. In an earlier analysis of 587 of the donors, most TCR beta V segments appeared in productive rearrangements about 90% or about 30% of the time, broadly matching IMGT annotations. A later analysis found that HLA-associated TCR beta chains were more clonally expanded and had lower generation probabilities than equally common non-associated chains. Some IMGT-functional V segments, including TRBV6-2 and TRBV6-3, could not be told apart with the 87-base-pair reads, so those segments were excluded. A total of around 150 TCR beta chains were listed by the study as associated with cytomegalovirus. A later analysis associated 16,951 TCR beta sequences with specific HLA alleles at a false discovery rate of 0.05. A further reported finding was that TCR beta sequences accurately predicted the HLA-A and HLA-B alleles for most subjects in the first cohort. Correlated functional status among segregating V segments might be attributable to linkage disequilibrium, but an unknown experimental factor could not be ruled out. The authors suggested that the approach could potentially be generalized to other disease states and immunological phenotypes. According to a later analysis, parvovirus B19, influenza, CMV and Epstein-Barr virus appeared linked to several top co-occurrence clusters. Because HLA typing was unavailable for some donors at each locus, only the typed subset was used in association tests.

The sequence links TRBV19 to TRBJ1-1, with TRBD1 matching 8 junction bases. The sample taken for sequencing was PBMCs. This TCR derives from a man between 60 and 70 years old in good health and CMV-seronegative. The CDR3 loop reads CASAGGPGGSEAFF. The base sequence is TGTGCCAGTGCCGGGGGCCCAGGGGGCTCTGAAGCTTTCTTT.